This section outlines one TCR beta chain sequence together with its context. Germline V gene lookup returns CDR1 MNHEY and CDR2 SVGAGI. The CDR3 totals 14 residues. V dropped 6 bases and J dropped 2; count of bases not matched to a gene: 5. Profiling relied on immunoSEQ multiplex PCR, and the TCRdb table lists in-frame clones only, not all of them. Here the sample spans about 170,000 clones, about 90% being singletons. This specimen comes from a study of blood T cell repertoires in COVID-19. Study-wide context: Acute and convalescent COVID-19 samples came from the United States, Italy and Spain.

This chain connects TRBV6-5 to TRBJ2-3, with 7 nucleotides matching TRBD2. The material sequenced was peripheral blood. The receptor was derived from a man younger than 40 with COVID-19, enrolled during active disease. The CDR3 is CASRPGGFTDTQYF. As DNA, the CDR3 is TGTGCCAGCAGACCGGGAGGATTCACAGATACGCAGTATTTT.